Following are 12 T cell receptor beta chains from one sample sequenced in a study of OX40 agonist ivuxolimab in advanced cancers. Method: immunoSEQ multiplex PCR; TCRdb's copy keeps in-frame clones and lacks some. The sample has around 92,000 clones; more than 80% are singletons. The sample was CD4+ or CD8+ T cells sorted from blood, taken in a trial of the OX40 agonist ivuxolimab. The receptors come from an adult with an advanced solid tumor such as melanoma, head and neck, liver or kidney cancer.

The chain recombines TRBV9 with TRBJ2-3; D call uncertain. The CDR3 is 12 amino acids. The ends were cut back, 2 bases at V and 4 bases at J, with 5 bases in the middle. Germline CDR1 reads SGDLS; CDR2 reads YYNGEE. The CDR3 DNA reads as TGTGCCAGCAGCGTGACGCCAGATACGCAGTATTTT. This gives the protein CASSVTPDTQYF.

The J gene is TRBJ2-4, the V gene TRBV7-3; 9 bases align to TRBD1. V gave up 8 bases and J gave up 0 bases; unmatched junction bases: 8. CDR1 and CDR2 from the germline V gene are SGHTA and FQGTGA. The CDR3 consists of 16 residues. This CDR3 is CASPEQGAAAKNIQYF. The DNA of the CDR3 is TGTGCCAGCCCCGAACAGGGGGCCGCAGCCAAAAACATTCAGTACTTC.

The chain uses TRBV10-2 and TRBJ2-7; D is undetermined. The CDR3 spans 16 residues. Germline assignment: CDR1 WSHSY and CDR2 SAAADI. Trimming took off 0 bases at V and 3 bases at J, with 15 bases between the two ends. The DNA for the CDR3 is TGCGCCAGCAGTGAGTCGACTGGCAGATCCTACTACGAGCAGTACTTC. Its protein product is CASSESTGRSYYEQYF.

The gene calls are TRBV5-1 and TRBJ2-3, with TRBD2 as a possible D gene (6 bases). CDR3 length: 14 residues. Germline V CDR1 and CDR2: SGHRS, YFSETQ. Deletions cut 2 bases from V and 2 bases from J, with 9 bases between. The CDR3 spells CASSLGTPTDTQYF. DNA of the CDR3: TGCGCCAGCAGCTTAGGGACTCCCACAGATACGCAGTATTTT. The variable domain in full, with the rest retrieved from reference TRBV5-1 and TRBJ2-3, is KAGVTQTPRYLIKTRGQQVTLSCSPISGHRSVSWYQQTPGQGLQFLFEYFSETQRNKGNFPGRFSGRQFSNSRSEMNVSTLELGDSALYLCASSLGTPTDTQYFGPGTRLTVL.

The chain carries TRBV18 and TRBJ1-6; TRBD1 might be the D (5 bases). CDR3 length: 14 amino acids. Trimming pared 6 bases from V and 5 bases from J, leaving 11 bases between. Germline V gene lookup returns CDR1 KGHSH and CDR2 LQKENI. DNA of the CDR3: TGTGCCAGCTCCCTGACAGACGATAATTCACCCCTCCACTTT. This sequence encodes CASSLTDDNSPLHF.

The rearrangement joins TRBV7-9 to TRBJ1-4, with 12 bases that match TRBD1. V dropped 6 bases and J dropped 4; count of bases not matched to a gene: 6. Per germline, CDR1 SEHNR and CDR2 FQNEAQ (reference sequence). CDR3 length: 16 amino acids. DNA for the CDR3: TGTGCCAGCAGTTTTGGGACAGGGGGCCTTAATGAAAAACTGTTTTTT. The encoded protein is CASSFGTGGLNEKLFF.

CDR3 protein: CASGLVVRQGREYGYTF. Written as DNA, the CDR3 is TGTGCTAGTGGTTTGGTAGTGAGGCAGGGGCGGGAGTATGGCTACACCTTC. The chain recombines TRBV12-5 with TRBJ1-2, with D maybe TRBD1 (6 bases). The germline V gene has CDR1 LGHNT and CDR2 FRNRAP. The CDR3 is made up of 17 amino acids. The V end lost 0 bases, the J end lost 5 bases, and 19 bases lay between the germline ends.

This rearrangement joins TRBV7-2 to TRBJ1-4; D may be TRBD1 (5 bases). Between the trimmed V and J ends, which lost 5 bases and 8 bases, there was a span of 15 bases. This CDR3 spans 14 amino acids. Germline CDR1 is SGHTA and CDR2 is FQGNSA. The DNA for the CDR3 is TGTGCCAGCAGCAGGGGAGACCCTAGGGAAAAACTGTTTTTT. Protein: CASSRGDPREKLFF. Based on the CDR3 plus reference TRBV7-2 and TRBJ1-4, the full variable domain is GAGVSQSPSNKVTEKGKDVELRCDPISGHTALYWYRQSLGQGLEFLIYFQGNSAPDKSGLPSDRFSAERTGGSVSTLTIQRTQQEDSAVYLCASSRGDPREKLFFGSGTQLSVL.

The rearrangement joins TRBV19 to TRBJ1-5; TRBD1 matches at 8 bases. The CDR3 contains 14 residues. CDR1 LNHDA and CDR2 SQIVND come from the germline V gene (reference sequence). Trimming removed 8 bases from V and 3 bases from J; junction bases left unmatched: 6. Here the CDR3 reads CASETGQVNQPQHF. DNA of the CDR3: TGTGCCAGTGAAACGGGACAGGTCAATCAGCCCCAGCATTTT.

V gene TRBV27 combines with J gene TRBJ1-2; TRBD1 aligns across 7 bases. Germline lookup yields CDR1 MNHEY and CDR2 SMNVEV (reference sequence). With 8 bases clipped from V and 4 bases from J, the junction kept 10 bases outside the gene matches. The CDR3 is 14 residues long. The CDR3 coding sequence is TGTGCCAGCCGCCGGGACAGCAGATTCTATGGCTACACCTTC. Protein sequence: CASRRDSRFYGYTF.

V and J are TRBV28 and TRBJ1-2; D possibly corresponds to TRBD1 (5 bases). From germline, CDR1 is MDHEN and CDR2 SYDVKM. Trimming took off 2 bases at V and 3 bases at J, with 13 bases between the two ends. The CDR3 is 15 amino acids. The CDR3 bases are TGTGCCAGCAGTTTAAGTCAGGGAAGAGACTATGGCTACACCTTC. Translated: CASSLSQGRDYGYTF.

The J gene is TRBJ1-1, the V gene TRBV7-2, with D unresolved. Germline-derived CDR1 and CDR2 are SGHTA and FQGNSA. This CDR3 is built from 12 residues. Trimming removed 2 bases from V and 3 bases from J, with 4 bases in between. CDR3 region: CASSLMYTEAFF. CDR3 sequence (DNA): TGTGCCAGCAGCTTAATGTACACTGAAGCTTTCTTT.